This T cell receptor (beta chain) was captured in a study of blood T cell repertoires in COVID-19. V dropped 5 bases and J dropped 4; count of bases not matched to a gene: 13. CDR1 and CDR2 from the germline V gene are LNHDA and SQIVND (reference sequence). The CDR3 totals 17 residues. Profiling relied on immunoSEQ multiplex PCR, and the TCRdb table lists in-frame clones only, not all of them. Here the sample spans tens of thousands of clones, more than 80% being singletons. This sequence was found in a woman of 80 years or more with acute or convalescent COVID-19. Sequenced sample: peripheral blood. This chain connects TRBV19 to TRBJ1-1; TRBD1 agrees at 10 bases. The CDR3 DNA sequence: TGTGCCAGTAGTGCGATTAGGACAGGGGGAGCAGTCACTGAAGCTTTCTTT. Its translation is CASSAIRTGGAVTEAFF.